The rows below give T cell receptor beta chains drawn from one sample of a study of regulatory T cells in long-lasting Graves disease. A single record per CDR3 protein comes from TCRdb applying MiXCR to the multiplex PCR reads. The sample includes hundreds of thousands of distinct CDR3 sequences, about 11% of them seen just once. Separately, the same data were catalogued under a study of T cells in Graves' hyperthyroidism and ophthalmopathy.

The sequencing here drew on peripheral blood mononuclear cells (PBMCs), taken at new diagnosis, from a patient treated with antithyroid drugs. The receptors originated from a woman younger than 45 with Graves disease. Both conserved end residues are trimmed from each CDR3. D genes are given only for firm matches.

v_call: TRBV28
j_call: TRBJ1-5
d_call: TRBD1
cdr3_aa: ASSFVGTARDQPQH

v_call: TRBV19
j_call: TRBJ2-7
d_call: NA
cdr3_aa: ASSLLGRTYEQY

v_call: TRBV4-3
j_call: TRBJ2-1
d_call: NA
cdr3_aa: ASSQDSYNEQF

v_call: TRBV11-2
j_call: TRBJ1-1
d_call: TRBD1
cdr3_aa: ASSLDSTGGRA

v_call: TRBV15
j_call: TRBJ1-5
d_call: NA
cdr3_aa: ATSRDAVGYRPQH

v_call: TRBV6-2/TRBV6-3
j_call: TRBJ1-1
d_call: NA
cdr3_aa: ASSLQGTRHTEAF

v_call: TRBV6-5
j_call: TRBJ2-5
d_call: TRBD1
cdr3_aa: ASSSSGTGAQETQY

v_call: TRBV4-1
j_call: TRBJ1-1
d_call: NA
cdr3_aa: ASSQESRNTEAF

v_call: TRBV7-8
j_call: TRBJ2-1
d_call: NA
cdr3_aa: ASLGIVNEQF

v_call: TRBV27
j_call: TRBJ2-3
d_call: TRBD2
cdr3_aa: ASSPRTSGSSVRTDTQY

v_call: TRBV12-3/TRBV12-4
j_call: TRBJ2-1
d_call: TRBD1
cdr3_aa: ASSPGQGAYNEQF

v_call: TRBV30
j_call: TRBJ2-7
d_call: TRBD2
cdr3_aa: AWSAPGGEQY

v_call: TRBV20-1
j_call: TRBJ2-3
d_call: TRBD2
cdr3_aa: SAYTLGTSGTDTQY

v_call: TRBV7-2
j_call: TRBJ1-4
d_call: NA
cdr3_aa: ASSTQGWEKLF

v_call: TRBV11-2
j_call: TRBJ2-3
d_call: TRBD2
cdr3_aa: ASSPTSGRPTDTQY

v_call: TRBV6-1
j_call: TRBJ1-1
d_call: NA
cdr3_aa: ASMVQGNTEAF

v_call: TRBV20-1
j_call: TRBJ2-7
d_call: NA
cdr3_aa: SASMAGAYEQY

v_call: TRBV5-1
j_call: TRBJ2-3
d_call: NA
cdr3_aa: ASSLASGTDTQY

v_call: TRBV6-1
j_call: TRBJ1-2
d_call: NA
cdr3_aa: ASSPEGLYGYT

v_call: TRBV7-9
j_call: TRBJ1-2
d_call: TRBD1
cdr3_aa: ASSSTGQGVYYGYT

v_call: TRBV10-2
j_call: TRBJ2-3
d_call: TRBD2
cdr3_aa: ASSDPTSGRHHSFSTDTQY

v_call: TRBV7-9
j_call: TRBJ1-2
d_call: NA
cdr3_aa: ASSLREGDGYT

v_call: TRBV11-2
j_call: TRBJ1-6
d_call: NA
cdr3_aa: ASSTDRQNSPLH

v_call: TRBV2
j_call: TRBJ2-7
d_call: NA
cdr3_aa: ASSESEARGYEQY

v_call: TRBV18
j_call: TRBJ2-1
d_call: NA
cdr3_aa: ASSRGDRPAEQF

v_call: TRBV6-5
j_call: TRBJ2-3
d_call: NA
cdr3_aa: ASSYYRPGGSTDTQY

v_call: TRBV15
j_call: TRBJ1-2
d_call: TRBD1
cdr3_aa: ATSRAGQGGYT

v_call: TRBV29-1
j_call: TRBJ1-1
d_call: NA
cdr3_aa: SVERGLGTEAF

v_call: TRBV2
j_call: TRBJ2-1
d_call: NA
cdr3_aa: ASTEFLLYNEQF

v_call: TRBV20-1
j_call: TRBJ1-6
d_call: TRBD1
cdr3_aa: SATTDGTGYNSPLH

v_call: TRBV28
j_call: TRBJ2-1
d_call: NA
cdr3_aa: ASTPISTVNEQF

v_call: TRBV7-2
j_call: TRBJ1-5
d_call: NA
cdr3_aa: ASSNRGGRGNSNQPQH

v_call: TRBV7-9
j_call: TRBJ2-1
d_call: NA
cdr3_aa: ASSATNGQQF

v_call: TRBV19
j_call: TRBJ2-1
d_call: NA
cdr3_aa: ASSITRYNEQF

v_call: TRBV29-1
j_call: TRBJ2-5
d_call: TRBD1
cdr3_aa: SAVVWTGRQETQY

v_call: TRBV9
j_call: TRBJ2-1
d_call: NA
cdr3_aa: ASSVGGISYNEQF

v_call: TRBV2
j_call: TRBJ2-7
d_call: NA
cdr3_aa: ASRAGTLYEQY

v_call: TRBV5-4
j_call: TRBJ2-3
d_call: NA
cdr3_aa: ASSWTQSTDTQY

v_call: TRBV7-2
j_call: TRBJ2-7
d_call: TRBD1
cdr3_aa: ASSALRGQGAGPFSYEQY

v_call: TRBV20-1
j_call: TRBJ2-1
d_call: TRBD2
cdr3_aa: SARVFRTSGYNEQF

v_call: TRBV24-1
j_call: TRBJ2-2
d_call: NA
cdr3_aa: ATSDLSRDTGELF

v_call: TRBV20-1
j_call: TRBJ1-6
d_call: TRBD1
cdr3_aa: STSTGTGGSPLH

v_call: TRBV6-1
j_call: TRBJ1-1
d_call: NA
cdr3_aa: ASRGRGEAF

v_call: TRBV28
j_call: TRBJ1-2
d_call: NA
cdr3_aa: ASSTQVDYGYT

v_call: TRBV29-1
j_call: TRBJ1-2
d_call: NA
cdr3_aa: SVAGTGFYGYT

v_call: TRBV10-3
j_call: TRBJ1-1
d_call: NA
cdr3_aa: AISESGTEAF

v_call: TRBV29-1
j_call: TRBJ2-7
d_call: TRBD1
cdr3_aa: SVSGTATYEQY

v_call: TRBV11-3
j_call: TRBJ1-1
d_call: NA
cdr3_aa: ASSLSTGHKNTEAF

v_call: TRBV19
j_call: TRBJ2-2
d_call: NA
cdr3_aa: ASSIEGGSRTGELF

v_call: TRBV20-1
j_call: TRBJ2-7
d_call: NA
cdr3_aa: SASNSWSYEQY